Sequencing of this T cell receptor beta chain was carried out in a study of blood T cell repertoires in COVID-19. Measured with immunoSEQ multiplex PCR; TCRdb has only the in-frame clones, and not every one. The sample consists of a few hundred thousand clones, approximately 85% of them appearing once. The ends lost 4 bases at V and 7 bases at J; junction bases unmatched: 10. CDR3 length: 14 residues. From germline, CDR1 is SGDLS and CDR2 YYNGEE. The sequenced sample was peripheral blood. The chain combines TRBV9 with TRBJ2-7; 8 bases agree with TRBD2. This TCR derives from a woman aged 25 to 39 with acute or convalescent COVID-19. CDR3 DNA sequence: TGTGCCAGCAGCTCCAGCGGGAGTCTGAGTGAGCAGTACTTC. Protein product: CASSSSGSLSEQYF.